This T cell receptor beta chain appears in the sequencing data of a study of tumor-infiltrating lymphocytes in oesophageal squamous cell carcinoma. The CDR3 runs to 15 residues. Unmatched junction bases numbered 9, after V lost 6 bases and J lost 4 bases. Germline V gene sequence: CDR1 SGDLS, CDR2 YYNGEE. TCRdb itself ran the PCR reads through MiXCR, one entry per CDR3 protein. The profile shows more than 9,500 distinct CDR3 sequences, about 54% of them singletons. Sample: esophageal tumor tissue. The rearrangement uses TRBV9 and TRBJ2-1, with 8 bases aligning to TRBD2. This TCR came from a female donor with esophageal squamous cell carcinoma. The CDR3 loop reads CASTPPGRVYNEQFF. The CDR3, as DNA: TGTGCCAGCACCCCTCCCGGGAGGGTTTACAATGAGCAGTTCTTC.